The T cell receptor beta chain under discussion was sequenced for a study of blood T cell repertoires in COVID-19. About the study: COVID-19 samples collected from the United States, Italy and Spain covered acute and convalescent phases. The cDNA or gDNA used as material had been derived from T cells, B-cell-depleted T cells, or PBMCs.

This clone has just a few counts. The germline gives CDR1 SGHDT, CDR2 YYEEEE. V lost 0 bases, J lost 4 bases, and 11 bases lay in between. The CDR3 contains 14 residues. This table comes from immunoSEQ multiplex PCR, and its TCRdb copy is limited to in-frame clones, with some not included. The sample lists 200,000 to 300,000 clones, approximately 88% occurring once. The study drew participants aged about 18 to 89 years from around 24 US areas. Membership in each cohort depended on participant-reported clinical history. The source material was PBMCs or T cells enriched from blood (not recorded which). V is TRBV5-6 and J is TRBJ2-7; D is unclear. The receptor was derived from a woman aged 25-40 years with acute COVID-19. The CDR3: CASSLVGSAYEQYF. The CDR3 region has the DNA TGTGCCAGCAGCTTGGTGGGCAGTGCTTACGAGCAGTACTTC.